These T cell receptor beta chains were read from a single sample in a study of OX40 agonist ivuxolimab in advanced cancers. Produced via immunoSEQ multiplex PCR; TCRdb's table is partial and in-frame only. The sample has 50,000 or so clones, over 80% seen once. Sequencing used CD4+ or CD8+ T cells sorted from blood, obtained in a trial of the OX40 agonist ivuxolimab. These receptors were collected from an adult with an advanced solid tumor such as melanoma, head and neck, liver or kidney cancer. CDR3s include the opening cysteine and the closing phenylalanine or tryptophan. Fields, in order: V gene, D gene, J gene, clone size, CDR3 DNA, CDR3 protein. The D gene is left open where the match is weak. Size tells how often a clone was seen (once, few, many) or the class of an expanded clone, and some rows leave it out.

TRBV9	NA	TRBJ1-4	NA	TGTGCCAGCAGCCCCCAGGCGGGGCTTCGGGAAAAACTGTTTTTT	CASSPQAGLREKLFF
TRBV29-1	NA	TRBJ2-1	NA	TGCAGCGTTGAGGTTTTGGGCAGGGTTCTCTTC	CSVEVLGRVLF
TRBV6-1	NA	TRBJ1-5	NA	TGTGCCAGCAGGGACATACTCGATCAGCCCCAGCATTTT	CASRDILDQPQHF
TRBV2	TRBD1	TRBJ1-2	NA	TGTGCCAGCAGTGAAGTGGGACAGGCCTATGGCTACACCTTC	CASSEVGQAYGYTF
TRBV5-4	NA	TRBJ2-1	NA	TGTGCCAGCAGCTTGGCTTCCTACTCCTACAATGAGCAGTTCTTC	CASSLASYSYNEQFF
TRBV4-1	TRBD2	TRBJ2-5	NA	TGCGCCAGCAGCCCTGGACTAGCGGCCCAAGAGACCCAGTACTTC	CASSPGLAAQETQYF
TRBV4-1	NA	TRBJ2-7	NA	TGCGCCAGCAGCCAAGATCCCGGGGGCCACGAGCAGTACTTC	CASSQDPGGHEQYF
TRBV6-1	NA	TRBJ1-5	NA	TGTGCCAGCAGCGTAGAAGGCAATCAGCCCCAGCATTTT	CASSVEGNQPQHF
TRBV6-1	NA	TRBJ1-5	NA	TGTGCCAGCAGTGAAGGGTGGGGAGGAGGCAATCAGCCCCAGCATTTT	CASSEGWGGGNQPQHF
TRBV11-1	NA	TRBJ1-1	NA	TGTGCCAGCAGCTTAGCCTTGGGCAGGAAAGCTTTCTTT	CASSLALGRKAFF
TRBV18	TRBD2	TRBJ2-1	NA	TGTGCCAGCTCACCGGGGACTAGCGGGATTGAGCAGTTCTTC	CASSPGTSGIEQFF
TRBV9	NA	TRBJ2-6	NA	TGTGCCAGCAGCGTAGGGTCGGAAATCTCTGGGGCCAACGTCCTGACTTTC	CASSVGSEISGANVLTF
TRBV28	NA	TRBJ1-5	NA	TGTGCCAGCAGTTTTGAACAGGGAGTACAGCCCCAGCATTTT	CASSFEQGVQPQHF
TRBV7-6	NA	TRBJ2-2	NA	TGTGCCAGCAGCCCCGATAGCGGAATGAACACCGGGGAGCTGTTTTTT	CASSPDSGMNTGELFF
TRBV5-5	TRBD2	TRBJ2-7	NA	TGTGCCAGCAGCTTGCCTAGCGGGACTTACGAGCAGTACTTC	CASSLPSGTYEQYF
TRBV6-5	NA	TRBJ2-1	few	TGTGCCAGTGGACGGGACAATGAGCAGTTCTTC	CASGRDNEQFF
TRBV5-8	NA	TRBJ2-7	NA	TGTGCCAGCAGCTACAACCTCCCCTACGAGCAGTACTTC	CASSYNLPYEQYF
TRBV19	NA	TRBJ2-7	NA	TGTGCCAGTAGTGTCGAGCAGTACTTC	CASSVEQYF
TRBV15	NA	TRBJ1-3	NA	TGTGCCACCAGCAGAGCGGCTTTCTCTGGAAACACCATATATTTT	CATSRAAFSGNTIYF
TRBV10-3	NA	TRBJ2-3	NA	TGTGCCATCAGTCGCACAGATACGCAGTATTTT	CAISRTDTQYF
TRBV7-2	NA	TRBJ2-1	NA	TGTGCCAGTAAACGGGAGCTGGCCTACAATGAGCAGTTCTTC	CASKRELAYNEQFF
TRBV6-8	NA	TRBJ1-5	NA	TGTGCCAGCCACCGGGGTCCCGGGGGCAGCGGTCAGCCCCAGCATTTT	CASHRGPGGSGQPQHF
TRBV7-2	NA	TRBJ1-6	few	TGTGCCAGCAGCTTAGATCCGGGTCGCTCACCCCTCCACTTT	CASSLDPGRSPLHF
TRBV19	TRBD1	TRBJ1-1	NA	TGTGCCATCTGGGACAGGGCGAACACTGAAGCTTTCTTT	CAIWDRANTEAFF
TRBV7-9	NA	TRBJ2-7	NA	TGTGCCAGCAGCTTACCCGCCTACGAGCAGTACTTC	CASSLPAYEQYF
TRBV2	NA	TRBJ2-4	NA	TGTGCCAGCAGGGGAAGGCTAGCCAAAAACATTCAGTACTTC	CASRGRLAKNIQYF
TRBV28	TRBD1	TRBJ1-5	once	TGTGCCAGCAGTACCCGACAGGGGGCGCATCTTGCGCAGCCCCAGCATTTT	CASSTRQGAHLAQPQHF
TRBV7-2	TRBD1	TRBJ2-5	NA	TGTGCCAGCAGCTTACAGGGGGCGAAGACCCAGTACTTC	CASSLQGAKTQYF
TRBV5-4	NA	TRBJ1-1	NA	TGTGCCAGCAGCCCCCAGGGGAAGAACACTGAAGCTTTCTTT	CASSPQGKNTEAFF
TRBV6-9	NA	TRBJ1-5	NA	TGTGCCAGCAGTTCCCGCAGGAGGAGCAATCAGCCCCAGCATTTT	CASSSRRRSNQPQHF
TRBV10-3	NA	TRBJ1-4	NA	TGTGCCATCAGTGACACAGGGACTAATGAAAAACTGTTTTTT	CAISDTGTNEKLFF
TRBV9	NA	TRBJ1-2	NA	TGTGCCAGCAGCGTCGGGAACGGGGCGGGCTATGGCTACACCTTC	CASSVGNGAGYGYTF
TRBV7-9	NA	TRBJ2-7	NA	TGTGCCAGCAGCCGAAACTACGAGCAGTACTTC	CASSRNYEQYF
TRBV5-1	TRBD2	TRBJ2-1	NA	TGCGCCAGCAGCCCGCGGACTAGCGGGAGCGCGGGGCAGTTCTTC	CASSPRTSGSAGQFF
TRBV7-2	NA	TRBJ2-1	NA	TGTGCCAGCAGCTTAACAGCAGGGAGCTCCTACAATGAGCAGTTCTTC	CASSLTAGSSYNEQFF